What follows are 16 T cell receptor beta chains derived from one specimen sequenced in a study of blood T cell repertoires in COVID-19. Here immunoSEQ multiplex PCR was the method, and the copy in TCRdb shows in-frame clones only, minus some. The data hold approximately 150,000 clones, with roughly 84% observed a single time. Source material: peripheral blood. Source of these receptors: a man in his 70s with acute or convalescent COVID-19.

The V call is TRBV5-1, the J call TRBJ1-4, with 7 bases aligning to TRBD1. V shed 0 bases, J shed 4 bases, and the junction held 3 bases outside the gene matches. Germline V gives CDR1 SGHRS, CDR2 YFSETQ. The length of the CDR3 is 15 residues. CDR3 coding DNA: TGCGCCAGCAGCTTGGGGACAGGCTATAATGAAAAACTGTTTTTT. This encodes CASSLGTGYNEKLFF.

The chain links TRBV28 to TRBJ1-3, with 7 bases fitting TRBD1. Germline-derived CDR1 and CDR2 are MDHEN and SYDVKM. J lost 3 bases, V lost 3 bases, and 8 bases had no gene match. The length of the CDR3 is 16 residues. As DNA, the CDR3 is TGTGCCAGCAGTTTCCACCCCAGGGGGGATGGAAACACCATATATTTT. Protein sequence: CASSFHPRGDGNTIYF. Full variable domain (rest looked up from reference TRBV28 and TRBJ1-3): DVKVTQSSRYLVKRTGEKVFLECVQDMDHENMFWYRQDPGLGLRLIYFSYDVKMKEKGDIPEGYSVSREKKERFSLILESASTNQTSMYLCASSFHPRGDGNTIYFGEGSWLTVV.

V usage is TRBV11-2 and J usage is TRBJ2-1; tentative D call: TRBD2 (5 bases). The CDR3 length is 14 residues. Germline CDR1 is SGHAT and CDR2 is FQNNGV. V was cut by 11 bases and J by 7 bases, with 21 bases left in between. CDR3 sequence: CAAAQDSERNEQFF. The CDR3 nucleotides are TGTGCCGCGGCCCAGGACTCCGAGCGTAATGAGCAGTTCTTC.

The CDR3 loop is CASSYSGQGVSYEQYF. The CDR3 DNA sequence: TGTGCCAGCAGTTACTCCGGACAGGGGGTCTCCTACGAGCAGTACTTC. V is TRBV6-5 and J is TRBJ2-7; the match to TRBD1 covers 10 bases. The CDR3 runs to 16 residues. CDR1 is MNHEY and CDR2 is SVGAGI in the germline V gene. V lost 0 bases, J lost 0 bases, and 2 bases stayed unmatched.

This chain links TRBV6-1 with TRBJ2-5; TRBD2 might be the D (5 bases). Germline CDR1 and CDR2: MNHNS and SASEGT. There are 13 residues in the CDR3. The V end was cut by 6 bases, the J end by 4 bases, with 12 bases between. CDR3 sequence: CASSILGRETQYF. The CDR3 DNA sequence: TGTGCCAGCAGCATACTAGGGCGAGAGACCCAGTACTTC.

The gene calls are TRBV19 and TRBJ2-1; 9 nucleotides line up with TRBD2. J was trimmed by 8 bases and V by 3 bases; bases with no gene match: 8. Germline V gene data show CDR1 as LNHDA and CDR2 as SQIVND (reference sequence). The CDR3 spans 15 residues. The CDR3 DNA sequence: TGTGCCAGTAGTATGTGGGGGGGACTAGCAGATGAGCAGTTCTTC. Residues: CASSMWGGLADEQFF.

The genes are TRBV6-5 and TRBJ1-6; 9 bases fit TRBD1. Germline lookup yields CDR1 MNHEY and CDR2 SVGAGI. This CDR3 comprises 14 residues. Trimming at V came to 5 bases and at J to 17 bases, leaving 13 bases not matched to a gene. This chain's CDR3 is CASSPGTGSLPVHF. In nucleotides, the CDR3 is TGTGCCAGCAGTCCCGGGACAGGGTCACTACCGGTCCACTTT.

This clone was observed once. V is TRBV29-1 and J is TRBJ1-1; unclear D gene. Trimming removed 1 base from V and 5 bases from J, with 8 bases in between. The V gene's germline CDR1 is SQVTM and CDR2 ANQGSEA. CDR3 length equals 12 residues. CDR3 amino acids: CSVEVTGTEAFF. CDR3 DNA: TGCAGCGTTGAAGTAACCGGGACTGAAGCTTTCTTT.

The V and J genes are TRBV27 and TRBJ1-2; TRBD1 aligns across 7 bases. Losses at the gene ends were 3 bases for V and 5 bases for J; bases not matched to a gene: 9. This CDR3 region has 15 residues. Germline assignment: CDR1 MNHEY and CDR2 SMNVEV (reference sequence). Here the CDR3 reads CASSLGMGQPYGYTF. The CDR3 bases are TGTGCCAGCAGTTTGGGTATGGGACAGCCTTATGGCTACACCTTC.

V and J are TRBV28 and TRBJ1-4, with a tentative D call TRBD1 (5 bases). V shed 7 bases and J shed 7 bases, with 13 bases lying between them. Germline CDR1 and CDR2: MDHEN and SYDVKM. The CDR3 is 13 residues long. The CDR3 reads CASTQGSREKLFF. In nucleotides, the CDR3 is TGTGCCAGCACCCAGGGATCCCGTGAAAAACTGTTTTTT.

The genes are TRBV30 and TRBJ1-5, with 7 positions matching TRBD1. Trimming cost V 3 bases and J 6 bases; bases outside gene matches: 11. Germline V gene data show CDR1 as GTSNPN and CDR2 as SVGIG (reference sequence). The CDR3 has 15 residues. DNA of the CDR3: TGTGCCTGGAGCCTCTCGGACAGGTCCGCTCAGCCCCAGCATTTT. Its translation: CAWSLSDRSAQPQHF.

This clone was counted ten times or more. The chain employs TRBV3-1 (or the pseudogene TRBV3-2) and TRBJ1-3; 7 positions match TRBD1. CDR3 length: 15 amino acids. The V gene end was trimmed by 4 bases and the J gene end by 7 bases; junction bases not matched to a gene: 10. Germline V gene data show CDR1 as LGHDT and CDR2 as YNNKEL (reference sequence). This chain's CDR3 is CASSPDRTEVNTIYF. The CDR3 bases are TGTGCCAGCAGCCCGGACAGGACGGAAGTCAACACCATATATTTT.

The chain couples TRBV6-2 or TRBV6-3 to TRBJ2-3; 7 nucleotides match TRBD2. V lost 5 bases to trimming and J lost 9 bases; unmatched junction nucleotides: 5. This CDR3 has 12 residues. The germline CDR1 and CDR2 sequences are MNHEY and SVGEGT. CDR3 sequence (DNA): TGTGCCAGCAGTGAGACTAGCCGGACGCAGTATTTT. This translates into CASSETSRTQYF.

The chain has TRBV5-1 and TRBJ1-4, with a weak D call TRBD1 (6 bases). The CDR3 runs to 15 residues. The germline V gene encodes CDR1 SGHRS and CDR2 YFSETQ. The germline V and J ends were trimmed by 4 bases and 8 bases, with 18 bases remaining between them. CDR3 sequence (DNA): TGCGCCAGCAGCGAAGGACAGCCTAATTGGGAAAAACTGTTTTTT. Its protein is CASSEGQPNWEKLFF.

V and J are TRBV25-1 and TRBJ2-5; the D is unclear. CDR1 is MGHDK and CDR2 is SYGVNS in the germline V gene. Trimming left V 2 bases short and J 2 bases short, with 6 bases between. CDR3 length: 13 residues. The CDR3 loop is CASSEAGQETQYF. In DNA form, the CDR3 reads TGTGCCAGCAGTGAAGCCGGGCAAGAGACCCAGTACTTC.

V gene TRBV21-1 combines with J gene TRBJ2-3; TRBD2, the table's D call, lacks a check against the DNA. TRBV21-1 is described as a pseudogene. The CDR3 loop spans 14 amino acids. CDR3 sequence reads: CASSRGDSVDTQYF. As DNA, the CDR3 is TGTGCCAGCAGCCGTGGGGACTCCGTGGATACGCAGTATTTT.